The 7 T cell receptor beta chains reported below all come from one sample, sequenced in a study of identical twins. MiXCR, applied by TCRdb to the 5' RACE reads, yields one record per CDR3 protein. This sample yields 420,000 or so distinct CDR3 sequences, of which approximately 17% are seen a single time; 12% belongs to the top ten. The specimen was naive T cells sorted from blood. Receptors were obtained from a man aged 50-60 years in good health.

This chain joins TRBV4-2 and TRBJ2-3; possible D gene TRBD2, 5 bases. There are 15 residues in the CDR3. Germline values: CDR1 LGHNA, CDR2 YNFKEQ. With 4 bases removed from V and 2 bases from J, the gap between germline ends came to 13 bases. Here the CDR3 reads CASSPLKRNTDTQYF. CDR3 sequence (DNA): TGTGCCAGCAGCCCACTCAAGCGGAACACAGATACGCAGTATTTT.

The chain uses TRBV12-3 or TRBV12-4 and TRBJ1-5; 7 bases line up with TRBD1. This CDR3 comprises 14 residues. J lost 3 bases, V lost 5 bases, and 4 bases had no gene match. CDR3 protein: CASSIGGNNQPQHF. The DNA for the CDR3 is TGTGCCAGCAGTATAGGGGGCAACAATCAGCCCCAGCATTTT.

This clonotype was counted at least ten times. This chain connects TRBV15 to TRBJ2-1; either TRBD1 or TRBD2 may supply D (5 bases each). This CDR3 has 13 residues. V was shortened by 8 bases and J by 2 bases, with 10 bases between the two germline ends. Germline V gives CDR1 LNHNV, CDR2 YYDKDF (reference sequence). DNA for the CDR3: TGTGCCACCGGGGACGACACCTACAATGAGCAGTTCTTC. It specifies CATGDDTYNEQFF.

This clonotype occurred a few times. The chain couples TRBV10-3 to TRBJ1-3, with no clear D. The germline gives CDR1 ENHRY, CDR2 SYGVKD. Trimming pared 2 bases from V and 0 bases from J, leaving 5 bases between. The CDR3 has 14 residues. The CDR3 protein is CAISEDYSGNTIYF. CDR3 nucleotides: TGTGCCATCAGTGAGGACTACTCTGGAAACACCATATATTTT.

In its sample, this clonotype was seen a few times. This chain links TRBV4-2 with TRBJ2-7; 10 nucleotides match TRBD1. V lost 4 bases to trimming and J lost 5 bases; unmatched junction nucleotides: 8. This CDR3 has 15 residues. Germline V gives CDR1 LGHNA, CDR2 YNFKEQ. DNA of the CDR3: TGTGCCAGCAGCCTCCACAGGGGACAGGGGAACGAGCAGTACTTC. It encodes CASSLHRGQGNEQYF.

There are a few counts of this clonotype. DNA of the CDR3: TGTGCCAGCAGCTTAGTTGGCAGCGGGAGGGAGAGGGAGCAGTTCTTC. It is translated as CASSLVGSGREREQFF. V usage is TRBV7-9 and J usage is TRBJ2-1, with 10 bases aligning to TRBD2. The CDR3 is 16 amino acids. Germline assignment: CDR1 SEHNR and CDR2 FQNEAQ (reference sequence). V was pared by 1 base and J by 10 bases, with 10 bases of the junction left unmatched.

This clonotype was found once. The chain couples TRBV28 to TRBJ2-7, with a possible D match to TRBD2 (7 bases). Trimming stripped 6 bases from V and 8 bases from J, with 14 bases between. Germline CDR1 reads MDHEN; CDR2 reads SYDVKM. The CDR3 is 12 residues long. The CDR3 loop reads CASSASGGQQYF. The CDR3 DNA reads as TGTGCCAGCAGCGCTTCGGGGGGCCAGCAGTACTTC. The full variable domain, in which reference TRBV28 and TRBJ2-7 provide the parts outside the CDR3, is DVKVTQSSRYLVKRTGEKVFLECVQDMDHENMFWYRQDPGLGLRLIYFSYDVKMKEKGDIPEGYSVSREKKERFSLILESASTNQTSMYLCASSASGGQQYFGPGTRLTVT.